What follows is one TCR beta chain and its context. Its antigen is still unknown. A read error may be the cause here, since a much bigger clone is one base away. Separate cDNA molecules received unique molecular identifiers, which the library attached to them. How the authors handled the data: Samples had a median of about 96,000 TCRs, ranging roughly 23,224 to 700,000. TCRdb analysed the RACE reads with MiXCR anew, one entry per CDR3 protein. The V and J calls and clone size come from TCRdb's table, not from the authors' own analysis. The table has about 65,000 distinct CDR3 sequences, roughly 6.1% seen once. The time point is: healthy volunteer bleed at 6 weeks. Total RNA was extracted from unfractionated whole blood. This record comes from a study of human T cells and chemical hapten exposure. As for the study in general: Per-sample TCR yields varied mainly from small pooled library volume differences. General study results and limits: Following DPC sensitization, TCRs present above 1 in 1000 frequency showed no change.

Sequencing used whole blood. The sequence derives from a female donor in good health. Some clones in this sample may be carry-over from other donors' samples.

Written as DNA, the CDR3 is TGTGCCAGCAGTTTAGGGAGGGGGCATGCCTACGAGCAGTACTTC. It translates to CASSLGRGHAYEQYF. The chain has TRBV28 and TRBJ2-7; D tentatively fits TRBD1 or TRBD2 (7 bases each). V was trimmed by 2 bases and J by 2 bases, leaving 13 bases between them. The CDR3 sequence is 15 residues long. Germline V lookup: CDR1 MDHEN, CDR2 SYDVKM.